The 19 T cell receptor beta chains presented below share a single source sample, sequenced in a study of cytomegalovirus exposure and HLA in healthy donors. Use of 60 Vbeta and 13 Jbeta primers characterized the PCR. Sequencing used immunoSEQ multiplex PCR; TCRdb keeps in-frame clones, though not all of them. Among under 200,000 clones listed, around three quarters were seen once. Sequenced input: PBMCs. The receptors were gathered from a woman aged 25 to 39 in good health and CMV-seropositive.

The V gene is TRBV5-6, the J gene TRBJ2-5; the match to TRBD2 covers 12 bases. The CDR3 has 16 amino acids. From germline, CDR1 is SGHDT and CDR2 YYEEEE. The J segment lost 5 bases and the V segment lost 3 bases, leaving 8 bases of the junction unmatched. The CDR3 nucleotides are TGTGCCAGCAGCTCCCGACTAGCGGGAGAACTGGAGACCCAGTACTTC. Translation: CASSSRLAGELETQYF.

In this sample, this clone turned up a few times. CDR3 amino acids: CASRVGQISYNEQFF. The CDR3 bases are TGTGCCAGCAGGGTGGGACAGATCAGCTACAATGAGCAGTTCTTC. This chain uses TRBV6-1 with TRBJ2-1; TRBD1 matches at 7 bases. Germline values: CDR1 MNHNS, CDR2 SASEGT. V lost 6 bases and J lost 3; bases outside the gene matches: 8. The CDR3 runs to 15 residues.

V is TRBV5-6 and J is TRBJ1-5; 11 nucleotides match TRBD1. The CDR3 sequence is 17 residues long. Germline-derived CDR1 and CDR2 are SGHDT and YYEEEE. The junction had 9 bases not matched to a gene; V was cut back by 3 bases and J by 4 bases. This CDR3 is CASSSIAGQGGNQPQHF. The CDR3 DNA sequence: TGTGCCAGCAGCTCAATCGCGGGACAGGGGGGGAATCAGCCCCAGCATTTT.

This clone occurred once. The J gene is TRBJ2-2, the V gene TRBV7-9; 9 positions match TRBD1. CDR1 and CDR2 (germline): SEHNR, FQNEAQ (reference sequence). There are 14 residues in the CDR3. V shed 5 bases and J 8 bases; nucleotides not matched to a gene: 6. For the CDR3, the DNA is TGTGCCAGCAGCAGGGACAGGGTGACTGGGGAGCTGTTTTTT. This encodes CASSRDRVTGELFF.

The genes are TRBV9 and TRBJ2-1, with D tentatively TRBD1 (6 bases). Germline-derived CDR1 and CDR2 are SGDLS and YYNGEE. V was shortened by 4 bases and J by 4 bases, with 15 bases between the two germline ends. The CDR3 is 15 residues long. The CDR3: CASSLQGSSYNEQFF. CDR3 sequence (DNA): TGTGCCAGCAGCTTACAGGGTTCATCATACAATGAGCAGTTCTTC.

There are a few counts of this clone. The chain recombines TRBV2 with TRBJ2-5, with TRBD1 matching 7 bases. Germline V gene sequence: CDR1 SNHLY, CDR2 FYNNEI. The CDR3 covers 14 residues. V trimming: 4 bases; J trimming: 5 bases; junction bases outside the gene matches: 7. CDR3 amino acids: CASSAGGARETQYF. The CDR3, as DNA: TGTGCCAGCAGTGCAGGGGGTGCCAGGGAGACCCAGTACTTC.

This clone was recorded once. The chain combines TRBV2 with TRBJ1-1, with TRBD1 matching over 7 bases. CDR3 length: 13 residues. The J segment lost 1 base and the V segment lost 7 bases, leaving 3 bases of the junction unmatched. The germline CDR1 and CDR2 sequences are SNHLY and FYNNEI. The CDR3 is CASTGTANTEAFF. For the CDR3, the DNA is TGTGCCAGCACTGGGACAGCGAACACTGAAGCTTTCTTT.

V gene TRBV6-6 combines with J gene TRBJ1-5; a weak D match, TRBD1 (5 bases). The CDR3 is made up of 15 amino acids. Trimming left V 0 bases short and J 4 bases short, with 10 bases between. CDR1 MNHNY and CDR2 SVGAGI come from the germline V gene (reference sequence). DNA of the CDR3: TGTGCCAGCAGTTACTCCCCAGGGCCGAATCAGCCCCAGCATTTT. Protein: CASSYSPGPNQPQHF.

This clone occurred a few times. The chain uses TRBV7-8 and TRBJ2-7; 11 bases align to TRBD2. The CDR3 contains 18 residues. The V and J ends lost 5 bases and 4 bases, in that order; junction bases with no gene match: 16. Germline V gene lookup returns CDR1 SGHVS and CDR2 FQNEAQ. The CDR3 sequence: CASSLPGTSGPPGYEQYF. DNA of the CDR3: TGTGCCAGCAGCCTACCCGGGACTAGCGGACCCCCCGGGTACGAGCAGTACTTC.

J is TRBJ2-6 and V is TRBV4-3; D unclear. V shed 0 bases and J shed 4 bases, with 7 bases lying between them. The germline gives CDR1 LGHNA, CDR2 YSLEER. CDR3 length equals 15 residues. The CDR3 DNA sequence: TGCGCCAGCAGCCAAGATTCCAGAGGGGCCAACGTCCTGACTTTC. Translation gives CASSQDSRGANVLTF.

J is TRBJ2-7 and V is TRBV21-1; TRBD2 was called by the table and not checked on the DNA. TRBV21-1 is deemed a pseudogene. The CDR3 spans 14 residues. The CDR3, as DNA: TGTGCCAGCAGCAAAAGCGGTAGCTCCTACGAGCAGTACTTC. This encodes CASSKSGSSYEQYF.

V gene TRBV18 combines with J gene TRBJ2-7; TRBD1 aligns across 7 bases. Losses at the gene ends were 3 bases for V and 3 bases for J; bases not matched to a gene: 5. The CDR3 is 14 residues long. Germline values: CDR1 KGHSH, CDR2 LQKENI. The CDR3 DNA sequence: TGTGCCAGCTCACCCCCTGCAGGGGGCTACGAGCAGTACTTC. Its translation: CASSPPAGGYEQYF.

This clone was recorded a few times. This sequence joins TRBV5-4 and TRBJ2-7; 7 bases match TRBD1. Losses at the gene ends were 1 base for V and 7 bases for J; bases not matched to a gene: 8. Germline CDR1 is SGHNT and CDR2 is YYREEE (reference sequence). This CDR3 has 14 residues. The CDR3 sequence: CASSLSLTGYEQYF. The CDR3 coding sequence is TGTGCCAGCAGCTTGAGTTTGACAGGGTATGAGCAGTACTTC.

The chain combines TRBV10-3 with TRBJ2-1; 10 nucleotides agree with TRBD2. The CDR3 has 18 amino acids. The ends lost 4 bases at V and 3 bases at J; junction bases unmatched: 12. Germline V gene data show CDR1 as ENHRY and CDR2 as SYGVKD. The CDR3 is CAISVWSGLAKNYNEQFF. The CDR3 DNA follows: TGTGCCATCAGTGTTTGGTCGGGACTAGCGAAAAACTACAATGAGCAGTTCTTC.

The CDR3 sequence is CASQANFRGTNTEAFF. The DNA of the CDR3 is TGTGCCAGCCAGGCTAACTTCAGGGGGACAAACACTGAAGCTTTCTTT. The chain uses TRBV19 and TRBJ1-1; 7 bases map to TRBD1. The CDR3 runs to 16 residues. Germline V gene sequence: CDR1 LNHDA, CDR2 SQIVND (reference sequence). V shed 9 bases and J 2 bases; nucleotides not matched to a gene: 15.

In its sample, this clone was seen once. CDR3 amino acids: CATKGSGLSTEAFF. As DNA, the CDR3 is TGTGCCACTAAAGGCAGCGGGCTGAGCACTGAAGCTTTCTTT. The chain has TRBV6-5 and TRBJ1-1; D remains ambiguous. Germline V gene sequence: CDR1 MNHEY, CDR2 SVGAGI. There are 14 residues in the CDR3. Between the trimmed V and J ends, which lost 10 bases and 4 bases, there was a span of 19 bases.

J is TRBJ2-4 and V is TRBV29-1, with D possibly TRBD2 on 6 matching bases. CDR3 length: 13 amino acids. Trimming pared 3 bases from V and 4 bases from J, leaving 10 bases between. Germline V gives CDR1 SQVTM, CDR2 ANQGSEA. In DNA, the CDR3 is TGCAGCGTTGAGGGCGGGGATAAAAACATTCAGTACTTC. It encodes CSVEGGDKNIQYF.

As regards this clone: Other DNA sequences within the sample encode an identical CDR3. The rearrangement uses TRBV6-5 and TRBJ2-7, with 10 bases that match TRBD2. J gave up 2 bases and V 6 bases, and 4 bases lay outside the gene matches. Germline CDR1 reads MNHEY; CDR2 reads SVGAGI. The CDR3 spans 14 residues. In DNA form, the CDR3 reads TGTGCCAGCAGCCGACTAGCGGGTCCCTACGAGCAGTACTTC. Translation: CASSRLAGPYEQYF.

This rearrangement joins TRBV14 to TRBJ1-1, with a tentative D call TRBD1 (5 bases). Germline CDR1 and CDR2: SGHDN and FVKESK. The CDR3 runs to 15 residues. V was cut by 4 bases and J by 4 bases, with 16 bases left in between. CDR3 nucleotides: TGTGCCAGCAGCCTTAGAACGGGGGGAATCACTGAAGCTTTCTTT. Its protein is CASSLRTGGITEAFF.